These 23 T cell receptor beta chains came from one sample sequenced in a study of cytomegalovirus exposure and HLA in healthy donors. PCR primers comprised 60 Vbeta and 13 Jbeta primers. The table came from immunoSEQ multiplex PCR; TCRdb's copy has only in-frame clones and leaves some out. Of a few hundred thousand clones in the sample, around 77% are singletons; the top ten hold just under 3%. The specimen sequenced was PBMCs. These receptors originate from a young woman in good health and CMV-seronegative.

Only a few counts were recorded for this clone. CDR3 amino acids: CASSYGSSLPREQFF. DNA for the CDR3: TGTGCCAGCAGTTACGGGTCTAGCCTCCCGAGGGAGCAGTTCTTC. The V call is TRBV6-6, the J call TRBJ2-1; D is possibly TRBD2 (5 bases). V was cut by 2 bases and J by 10 bases, with 18 bases left in between. The CDR3 spans 15 residues. Germline V gene lookup returns CDR1 MNHNY and CDR2 SVGAGI (reference sequence).

The chain employs TRBV28 and TRBJ1-5, with 8 positions matching TRBD1. This CDR3 is built from 14 residues. Trimming at V came to 6 bases and at J to 11 bases, leaving 12 bases not matched to a gene. From germline, CDR1 is MDHEN and CDR2 SYDVKM. CDR3 in amino acids: CASSWGGTGRTQHF. CDR3 DNA sequence: TGTGCCAGCAGCTGGGGCGGGACAGGACGGACCCAGCATTTT.

CDR3 loop: CASSLESSGEQFF. For the CDR3, the DNA is TGCGCCAGCAGCTTGGAATCTAGCGGTGAGCAGTTCTTC. V gene TRBV5-1 combines with J gene TRBJ2-1, with 7 bases matching TRBD2. The CDR3 is made up of 13 amino acids. The junction had 3 bases not matched to a gene; V was cut back by 0 bases and J by 9 bases. Germline CDR1 reads SGHRS; CDR2 reads YFSETQ.

V usage is TRBV18 and J usage is TRBJ2-1, with a tentative D call TRBD1 (6 bases). This CDR3 is built from 13 residues. Germline-derived CDR1 and CDR2 are KGHSH and LQKENI. V was cut by 6 bases and J by 6 bases, with 12 bases left in between. Here the CDR3 reads CASSRDRINEQFF. The CDR3 DNA sequence: TGTGCCAGCTCCCGCGACAGGATCAATGAGCAGTTCTTC.

The rearrangement joins TRBV19 to TRBJ1-2; weak D call: TRBD1 (5 bases). Germline values: CDR1 LNHDA, CDR2 SQIVND (reference sequence). This CDR3 comprises 14 residues. Between the trimmed V and J ends, which lost 3 bases and 5 bases, there was a span of 13 bases. CDR3: CASSILGGSYGYTF. The CDR3 DNA follows: TGTGCCAGTAGTATTCTTGGGGGGTCGTATGGCTACACCTTC.

V and J are TRBV5-4 and TRBJ2-7; 9 nucleotides line up with TRBD2. The CDR3 is 15 residues long. After removal of 4 bases from V and 1 base from J, the junction contained 6 bases not matched to a gene. Germline V gene sequence: CDR1 SGHNT, CDR2 YYREEE (reference sequence). The CDR3 loop is CASSRSGSGSYEQYF. The DNA of the CDR3 is TGTGCCAGCAGCCGTAGCGGGAGCGGATCCTACGAGCAGTACTTC.

This clone was seen a handful of times. V usage is TRBV10-3 and J usage is TRBJ2-7; 7 bases fit TRBD2. Germline trimming cut 4 bases from V and 3 bases from J; bases unmatched to any gene: 6. The CDR3 is 14 residues long. Germline assignment: CDR1 ENHRY and CDR2 SYGVKD. CDR3 protein: CAISVSSGDYEQYF. As DNA, the CDR3 is TGTGCCATCAGTGTCTCTAGCGGAGACTACGAGCAGTACTTC.

This chain uses TRBV9 with TRBJ1-4, with 8 bases aligning to TRBD1. Germline CDR1 SGDLS, CDR2 YYNGEE. Unmatched junction bases numbered 7, after V lost 2 bases and J lost 7 bases. The CDR3 spans 15 residues. The CDR3 spells CASSVNGQGFEKLFF. The CDR3 DNA reads TGTGCCAGCAGCGTGAATGGACAGGGTTTTGAAAAACTGTTTTTT.

J is TRBJ2-1 and V is TRBV10-2, with TRBD2 matching 12 bases. The CDR3 is 16 amino acids. The V gene's germline CDR1 is WSHSY and CDR2 SAAADI. Trimming took 3 bases from V and 7 from J; bases not matched to a gene: 7. CDR3 in DNA: TGCGCCAGCAGTGATCTGCTAGCGGGAGGGTCGAATGAGCAGTTCTTC. Protein sequence: CASSDLLAGGSNEQFF.

This chain uses TRBV6-1 with TRBJ1-6; unclear D gene. The CDR3 contains 15 residues. In germline, CDR1 is MNHNS, CDR2 SASEGT. The V end was cut by 0 bases, the J end by 10 bases, with 13 bases between. Here the CDR3 DNA reads TGTGCCAGCAGTGAAGCGCGGGCCGTAGTATCACCCCTCCACTTT. Translating gives CASSEARAVVSPLHF.

This chain uses TRBV6-1 with TRBJ2-1, with 11 bases matching TRBD2. V was clipped by 4 bases and J by 0 bases; unmatched bases: 11. Germline assignment: CDR1 MNHNS and CDR2 SASEGT. This CDR3 region has 19 residues. The CDR3 sequence is CASSVLAGGLNSSYNEQFF. The CDR3 DNA sequence: TGTGCCAGCAGTGTCCTAGCGGGGGGCCTAAATAGCTCCTACAATGAGCAGTTCTTC.

The chain carries TRBV7-6 and TRBJ1-1; possibly TRBD1 for D (5 bases). Trimming took 5 bases from V and 5 from J, leaving 18 bases between them. The CDR3 totals 15 residues. Germline V gene sequence: CDR1 SGHVS, CDR2 FNYEAQ. In DNA form, the CDR3 reads TGTGCCAGCAGCCCCCGGGGGGGTTACGTGACTGAAGCTTTCTTT. Translating gives CASSPRGGYVTEAFF.

The rearrangement joins TRBV7-9 to TRBJ1-4; D unclear. The CDR3 spans 13 residues. Germline lookup yields CDR1 SEHNR and CDR2 FQNEAQ (reference sequence). Trimming shortened V by 2 bases and J by 5 bases, and 6 bases separated the two germline ends. The CDR3 sequence is CASSLNQNEKLFF. As DNA, the CDR3 is TGTGCCAGCAGCTTAAACCAGAATGAAAAACTGTTTTTT. The variable domain in full, with the rest retrieved from reference TRBV7-9 and TRBJ1-4, is DTGVSQNPRHKITKRGQNVTFRCDPISEHNRLYWYRQTLGQGPEFLTYFQNEAQLEKSRLLSDRFSAERPKGSFSTLEIQRTEQGDSAMYLCASSLNQNEKLFFGSGTQLSVL.

The genes are TRBV5-4 and TRBJ2-7, with 8 bases fitting TRBD1. J lost 3 bases, V lost 4 bases, and 3 bases had no gene match. The CDR3 totals 13 residues. Germline V gene lookup returns CDR1 SGHNT and CDR2 YYREEE (reference sequence). The CDR3, as DNA: TGTGCCAGCAGCCGGGACAGGATCTACGAGCAGTACTTC. Amino acids: CASSRDRIYEQYF. Filled out from reference TRBV5-4 and TRBJ2-7, the complete variable domain reads ETGVTQSPTHLIKTRGQQVTLRCSSQSGHNTVSWYQQALGQGPQFIFQYYREEENGRGNFPPRFSGLQFPNYSSELNVNALELDDSALYLCASSRDRIYEQYFGPGTRLTVT.

This clone was observed a handful of times. The chain joins TRBV7-6 to TRBJ2-7; 7 bases line up with TRBD2. Per the germline V gene, CDR1 is SGHVS and CDR2 is FNYEAQ. The CDR3 contains 14 residues. The ends lost 5 bases at V and 0 bases at J; junction bases unmatched: 4. CDR3: CASSRGGYSYEQYF. CDR3 bases: TGTGCCAGCAGCCGCGGGGGATACTCCTACGAGCAGTACTTC. The variable domain in full, completed from reference TRBV7-6 and TRBJ2-7, reads GAGVSQSPRYKVTKRGQDVALRCDPISGHVSLYWYRQALGQGPEFLTYFNYEAQQDKSGLPNDRFSAERPEGSISTLTIQRTEQRDSAMYRCASSRGGYSYEQYFGPGTRLTVT.

The chain is built from TRBV7-9 and TRBJ1-4; D is ambiguous. The CDR3 contains 18 residues. V lost 1 base and J lost 5, with 20 bases in between. Germline CDR1 reads SEHNR; CDR2 reads FQNEAQ (reference sequence). The CDR3 bases are TGTGCCAGCAGCTTAGTAGAGGGCGGGGTCAGCTGGAATGAAAAACTGTTTTTT. The encoded protein is CASSLVEGGVSWNEKLFF.

CDR3 sequence: CASSLALAGGEEQFF. CDR3 bases: TGCGCCAGCAGCTTGGCCCTAGCGGGAGGAGAGGAGCAGTTCTTC. The chain links TRBV5-1 to TRBJ2-1, with TRBD2 identical over 11 bases. V gave up 0 bases and J gave up 10 bases; unmatched junction bases: 6. CDR3 length: 15 residues. The germline CDR1 and CDR2 sequences are SGHRS and YFSETQ.

This chain uses TRBV11-2 with TRBJ2-4; 7 nucleotides align to TRBD2. V trimming: 3 bases; J trimming: 0 bases; junction bases outside the gene matches: 2. CDR1 and CDR2 (germline): SGHAT, FQNNGV. The CDR3 has 15 residues. The CDR3 coding sequence is TGTGCCAGCAGCTTTCGGGGGGTAGCCAAAAACATTCAGTACTTC. Translating it yields CASSFRGVAKNIQYF.

The table lists this clone with a count of one. The CDR3 DNA sequence: TGTGCCAGCAGTGAATGGCGGGGAACTTACGAGCAGTACTTC. Protein: CASSEWRGTYEQYF. The chain is built from TRBV2 and TRBJ2-7; a weak D match, TRBD2 (6 bases). From germline, CDR1 is SNHLY and CDR2 FYNNEI. The CDR3 spans 14 residues. The V and J ends lost 2 bases and 4 bases respectively, with 12 bases between them.

The chain links TRBV11-3 to TRBJ2-1; 8 bases match TRBD1. Germline lookup yields CDR1 SGHNT and CDR2 YENEEA. Unmatched junction bases numbered 9, after V lost 5 bases and J lost 6 bases. This CDR3 region has 15 residues. The CDR3 spells CASSRGQGESNEQFF. The CDR3 DNA is TGTGCCAGCAGCCGTGGACAGGGTGAATCCAATGAGCAGTTCTTC. The full variable domain, completed using reference TRBV11-3 and TRBJ2-1, is EAGVVQSPRYKIIEKKQPVAFWCNPISGHNTLYWYLQNLGQGPELLIRYENEEAVDDSQLPKDRFSAERLKGVDSTLKIQPAELGDSAVYLCASSRGQGESNEQFFGPGTRLTVL.

The chain uses TRBV18 and TRBJ2-2; D is unresolved. V lost 3 bases to trimming and J lost 0 bases, with 8 bases between them. The CDR3 loop spans 15 amino acids. Germline CDR1 is KGHSH and CDR2 is LQKENI. The CDR3 coding sequence is TGTGCCAGCTCACCGAGGAGAGCGAACACCGGGGAGCTGTTTTTT. Protein: CASSPRRANTGELFF.

The chain links TRBV30 to TRBJ2-2, with D possibly TRBD2 on 5 matching bases. The CDR3 is made up of 15 amino acids. CDR1 GTSNPN and CDR2 SVGIG come from the germline V gene (reference sequence). The V and J ends lost 0 bases and 3 bases respectively, with 11 bases between them. The CDR3 DNA reads as TGTGCCTGGAGTGTTCAGAGGGCACACACCGGGGAGCTGTTTTTT. This translates into CAWSVQRAHTGELFF.

The chain carries TRBV9 and TRBJ1-4; TRBD1 matches 8 bases. The CDR3 extends over 14 amino acids. V shed 2 bases, J shed 5 bases, and the junction held 2 bases outside the gene matches. Germline V gene lookup returns CDR1 SGDLS and CDR2 YYNGEE. This CDR3 is CASSVQGANEKLFF. In DNA, the CDR3 is TGTGCCAGCAGCGTGCAGGGGGCGAATGAAAAACTGTTTTTT.